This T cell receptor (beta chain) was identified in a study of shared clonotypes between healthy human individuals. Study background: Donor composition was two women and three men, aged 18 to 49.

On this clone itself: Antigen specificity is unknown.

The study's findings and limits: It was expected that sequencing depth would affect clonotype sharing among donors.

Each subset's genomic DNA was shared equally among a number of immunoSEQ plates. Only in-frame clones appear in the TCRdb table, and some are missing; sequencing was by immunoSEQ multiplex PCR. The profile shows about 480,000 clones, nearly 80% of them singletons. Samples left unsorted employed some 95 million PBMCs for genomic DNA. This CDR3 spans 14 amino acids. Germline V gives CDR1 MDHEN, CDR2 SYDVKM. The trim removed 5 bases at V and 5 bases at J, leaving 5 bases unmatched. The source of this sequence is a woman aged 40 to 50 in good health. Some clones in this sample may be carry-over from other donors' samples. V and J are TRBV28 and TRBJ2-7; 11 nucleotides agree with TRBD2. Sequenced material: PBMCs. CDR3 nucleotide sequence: TGTGCCAGCAGTCCCACTAGCGGGAGTCACGAGCAGTACTTC. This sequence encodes CASSPTSGSHEQYF.